Detailed here is one T cell receptor beta chain. What it recognizes is unknown. TCRdb's copy holds only in-frame clones and misses some; the assay was immunoSEQ multiplex PCR. The sample lists around 99,000 clones, around nine tenths occurring once. In germline, CDR1 is MNHEY, CDR2 SVGAGI. CDR3 length: 14 residues. The V gene lost 6 bases and the J gene lost 0 bases, with 11 bases spanning the gap. This record belongs to a study of T cell responses to AZD1222 COVID-19 vaccine. Points from the study as a whole: Spike-specific TCR repertoires showed rising breadth and depth after two AZD1222 doses. Most donors were white British, females outnumbered males, and clonal diversity was possibly underestimated. All repertoire sampling was performed exclusively after the peak T cell response. Spike-wide vaccine-associated CD4 TCRs dominated at 160-218 and 743-854.

The sample here was peripheral blood, taken on day 0 of AZD1222 vaccination. The chain carries TRBV6-5 and TRBJ2-5; the D gene is possibly TRBD1 (6 bases). This receptor was identified in an adult in good health. The CDR3 loop reads CASSQDRNQETQYF. The CDR3 DNA follows: TGTGCCAGCAGCCAGGACAGAAACCAAGAGACCCAGTACTTC.